A selection of T cell receptor beta chains follows, all from one sample in a study of cytomegalovirus exposure and HLA in healthy donors. This table comes from immunoSEQ multiplex PCR, and its TCRdb copy is limited to in-frame clones, with some not included. The table has 100,000 to 150,000 clones, under 90% seen once. Sequenced input: PBMCs. Receptor source: a middle-aged woman in good health and CMV-seropositive. Both conserved end residues are part of each CDR3.

TRBV9 CASSAFNRVVADTQYF
TRBV5-1 CASSFLTSPYNEQFF
TRBV7-2 CASSPGQGERQFF
TRBV9 CASSRAPNSLAGDPELFF
TRBV7-3 CASSSQLGNTEAFF
TRBV7-2 CASSLATSGRFSDTQYF
TRBV6-1 CASSERGGGGYTF
TRBV5-1 CASNSGELAGVGEQYF
TRBV5-1 CASSGMSGTNYNEQFF
TRBV5-1 CASTPGGLGDEQFF
TRBV11-2 CASSSLYTGREQYF
TRBV30 CAWRWAGAGYGYTF
TRBV16 CASSQLLAGASTSEQFF
TRBV27 CVSSFSVNEQFF
TRBV2 CAIGGEDRETQYF
TRBV7-3 CASSTGTSLNTQYF
TRBV2 CASSDRLAGEETQYF
TRBV27 CASSHQTGNTGELFF
TRBV27 CASSFSGASYNEQFF
TRBV5-1 CASSLAGGNTEAFF
TRBV7-9 CASSPMTGITGELFF
TRBV6-6 CATEIGGHEQYF
TRBV5-5 CASSLVAQGVVNTEAFF
TRBV5-1 CASSGGDGGRFYEQYF
TRBV28 CASRLTGGSHEQYF
TRBV5-4 CASSLDAGQPQHF
TRBV5-3 CARTPPGRVLYEQYF
TRBV7-2 CASSLGFRAADTQYF
TRBV5-1 CASGHRTNYEQYF
TRBV6-4 CASSETGDTEAFF
TRBV7-3 CASSLGNSNEQFF
TRBV5-1 CASSTTGAGQPQHF
TRBV10-1 CASSDSVETQYF
TRBV9 CASSPHEAVYYEQYF
TRBV9 CASSVGGGEDTQYF
TRBV9 CASSVGGQVNTEAFF
TRBV11-2 CASSWTGTSTDTQYF
TRBV15 CATSSGSKQFF
TRBV6-5 CASRPIQGAGEQYF
TRBV7-9 CSSSLGEGGYGYTF
TRBV13 CASSLAGEDSYNEQFF
TRBV19 CASTTLNAGVSGYTF
TRBV19 CASSRQGQSYEQYF
TRBV9 CASSVDSSGEQYF
TRBV30 CAWSRQAIGGYTF
TRBV30 CAWGKGVFTEAFF
TRBV11-2 CASSLGRGEQFF
TRBV25-1 CASSDGVMAGPVYEQYF
TRBV5-4 CASSYGTSGRDEQFF